Here is one TCR beta chain with its context. As yet, its antigen is unknown. The J segment lost 3 bases and the V segment lost 5 bases, leaving 13 bases of the junction unmatched. The length of the CDR3 is 18 residues. CDR1 is SGHTA, CDR2 FQGNSA, per germline. This specimen belongs to a study of cytomegalovirus exposure and HLA in healthy donors. Study-wide findings and caveats: Only CMV serostatus was available as immune exposure information.

PCR was performed using 60 Vbeta and 13 Jbeta primers. Sequenced by immunoSEQ multiplex PCR; TCRdb stores in-frame clones only, minus some. This sample has about 190,000 clones; about 84% occur once, and the top ten carry roughly an eighth. The source is a woman aged 25 to 39 in good health and CMV-seropositive. Sequenced material: PBMCs. V is TRBV7-2 and J is TRBJ2-7; the match to TRBD2 covers 13 bases. The CDR3 is CASSVTSGTSGAGYEQYF. DNA of the CDR3: TGTGCCAGCAGCGTCACCTCCGGGACTAGCGGGGCGGGCTACGAGCAGTACTTC.